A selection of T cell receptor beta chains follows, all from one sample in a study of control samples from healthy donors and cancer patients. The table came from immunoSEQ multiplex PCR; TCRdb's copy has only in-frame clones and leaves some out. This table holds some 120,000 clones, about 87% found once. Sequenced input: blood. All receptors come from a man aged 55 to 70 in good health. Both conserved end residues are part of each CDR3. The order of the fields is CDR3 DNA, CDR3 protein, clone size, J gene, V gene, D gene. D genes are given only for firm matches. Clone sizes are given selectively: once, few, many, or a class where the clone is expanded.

CDR3nt: TGTGCCAGCAGACCCCCGTTTAGAGAAGGAAACACCATATATTTT; CDR3aa: CASRPPFREGNTIYF; abundance: few; j_gene: TRBJ1-3; v_gene: TRBV7-9; d_gene: NA
CDR3nt: TGTGCCAGCAGTTTCACAGGGGGCGCCTCTCGGGGCACTGAAGCTTTCTTT; CDR3aa: CASSFTGGASRGTEAFF; abundance: NA; j_gene: TRBJ1-1; v_gene: TRBV7-2; d_gene: TRBD1
CDR3nt: TGCAGCGTTGAAGATTTCGGTTTTAGGGCTGAAGCTTTCTTT; CDR3aa: CSVEDFGFRAEAFF; abundance: NA; j_gene: TRBJ1-1; v_gene: TRBV29-1; d_gene: NA
CDR3nt: TGTGCCAGCAGAACTTGGGGGACTACTAACTATGGCTACACCTTC; CDR3aa: CASRTWGTTNYGYTF; abundance: NA; j_gene: TRBJ1-2; v_gene: TRBV27; d_gene: NA
CDR3nt: TGTGCCAGCTCACCGGGACAGGGGACAAACACCATATATTTT; CDR3aa: CASSPGQGTNTIYF; abundance: once; j_gene: TRBJ1-3; v_gene: TRBV18; d_gene: TRBD1
CDR3nt: TGTGCCACCAGTGATTCCGGGACAGGGAAGAACTACGAGCAGTACTTC; CDR3aa: CATSDSGTGKNYEQYF; abundance: once; j_gene: TRBJ2-7; v_gene: TRBV24-1; d_gene: TRBD1
CDR3nt: TGTGCCAGCAGTTTCGGGGGGGCAGCTGGAAACACCATATATTTT; CDR3aa: CASSFGGAAGNTIYF; abundance: NA; j_gene: TRBJ1-3; v_gene: TRBV6-5; d_gene: NA
CDR3nt: TGCAGCGTTTGGGACAGGGGTGGGAACACTGAAGCTTTCTTT; CDR3aa: CSVWDRGGNTEAFF; abundance: NA; j_gene: TRBJ1-1; v_gene: TRBV29-1; d_gene: TRBD1
CDR3nt: TGTGCCAGCAGCGAGGGACAGGGGAATGAGCAGTTCTTC; CDR3aa: CASSEGQGNEQFF; abundance: NA; j_gene: TRBJ2-1; v_gene: TRBV21-1; d_gene: NA
CDR3nt: TGCAGCGTCGATAAGGGGACAGGCTATCCCTACGAGCAGTACTTC; CDR3aa: CSVDKGTGYPYEQYF; abundance: NA; j_gene: TRBJ2-7; v_gene: TRBV29-1; d_gene: TRBD1